Described below is a single T cell receptor beta chain sequence and its context. This specimen belongs to a study of blood T cell repertoires in COVID-19. Across the study: COVID-19 samples collected from the United States, Italy and Spain covered acute and convalescent phases. The analysed material was cDNA or gDNA that came from T cells, B-cell-depleted T cells, or PBMCs.

V shed 3 bases and J 6 bases; nucleotides not matched to a gene: 8. The CDR3 consists of 16 residues. Germline V gene data show CDR1 as MGHDK and CDR2 as SYGVNS. Under the authors' procedure: How many nucleated cells were present was estimated from reference gene primer amplification. Here immunoSEQ multiplex PCR was the method, and the copy in TCRdb shows in-frame clones only, minus some. That table is the source of V, J and clone size, and D and trimming were worked out from the DNA. The sample carries around 250,000 clones, about 89% recorded once. This clonotype originated in a human donor in a cohort exposed to, infected with or recovered from COVID-19 (not recorded which). The donor label of this sample is uncertain. The chain carries TRBV25-1 and TRBJ2-1; 10 nucleotides align to TRBD1. The sample taken for sequencing was PBMCs or T cells enriched from blood (not recorded which). The DNA for the CDR3 is TGTGCCAGCAGTGACGAATGGGACAGGGGCTTCAATGAGCAGTTCTTC. This sequence encodes CASSDEWDRGFNEQFF.